This T cell receptor (beta chain) was observed in a study of blood T cell repertoires in COVID-19. Study in general: The United States, Italy and Spain provided the acute and convalescent COVID-19 samples.

The CDR3 covers 13 residues. V was pared by 4 bases and J by 5 bases, with 12 bases between. Sequenced by immunoSEQ multiplex PCR; TCRdb stores in-frame clones only, minus some. The sample carries roughly 350,000 clones, 70% to 90% recorded once. This chain links TRBV23-1 with TRBJ2-7; D gene ambiguous. TRBV23-1 is known as an ORF, though its function is uncertain. This clonotype originated in a woman aged 50 to 65 with active or convalescent COVID-19. The sequenced material came from peripheral blood. The CDR3 is CASSPYKSDEQYF. CDR3 DNA: TGCGCCAGCAGTCCCTATAAGTCGGACGAGCAGTACTTC.